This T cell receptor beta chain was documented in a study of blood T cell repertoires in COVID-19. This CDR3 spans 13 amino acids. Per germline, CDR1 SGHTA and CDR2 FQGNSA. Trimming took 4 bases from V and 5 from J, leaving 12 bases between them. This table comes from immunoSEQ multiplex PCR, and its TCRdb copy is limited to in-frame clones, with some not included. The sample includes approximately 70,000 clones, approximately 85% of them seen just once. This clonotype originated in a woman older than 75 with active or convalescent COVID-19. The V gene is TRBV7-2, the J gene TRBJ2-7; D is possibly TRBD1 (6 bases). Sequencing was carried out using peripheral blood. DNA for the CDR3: TGTGCCAGCAGCTCGCAGGGGTTTAACGAGCAGTACTTC. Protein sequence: CASSSQGFNEQYF. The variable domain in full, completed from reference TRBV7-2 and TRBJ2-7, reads GAGVSQSPSNKVTEKGKDVELRCDPISGHTALYWYRQSLGQGLEFLIYFQGNSAPDKSGLPSDRFSAERTGGSVSTLTIQRTQQEDSAVYLCASSSQGFNEQYFGPGTRLTVT.